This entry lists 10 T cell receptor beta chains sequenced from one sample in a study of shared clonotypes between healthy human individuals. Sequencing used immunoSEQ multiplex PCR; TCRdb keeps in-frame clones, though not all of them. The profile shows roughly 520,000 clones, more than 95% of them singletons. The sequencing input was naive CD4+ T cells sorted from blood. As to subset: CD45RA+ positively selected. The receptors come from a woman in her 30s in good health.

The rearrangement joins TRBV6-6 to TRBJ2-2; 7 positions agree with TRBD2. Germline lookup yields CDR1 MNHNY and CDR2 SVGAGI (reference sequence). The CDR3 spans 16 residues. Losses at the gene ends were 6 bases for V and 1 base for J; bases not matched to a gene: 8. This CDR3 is CASRPGGRMNTGELFF. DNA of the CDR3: TGTGCCAGCAGGCCGGGGGGACGGATGAACACCGGGGAGCTGTTTTTT.

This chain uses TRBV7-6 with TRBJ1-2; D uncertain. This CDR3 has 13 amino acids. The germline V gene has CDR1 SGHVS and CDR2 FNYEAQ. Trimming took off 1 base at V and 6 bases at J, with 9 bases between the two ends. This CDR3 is CASSLDGLNGYTF. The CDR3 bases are TGTGCCAGCAGCTTAGATGGGTTGAATGGCTACACCTTC.

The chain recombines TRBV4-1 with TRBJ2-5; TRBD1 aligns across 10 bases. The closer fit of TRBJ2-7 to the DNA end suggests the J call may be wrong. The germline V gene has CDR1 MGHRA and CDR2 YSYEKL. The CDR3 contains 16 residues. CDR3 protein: CASSQGKRDRGHEQYF. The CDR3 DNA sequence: TGCGCCAGCAGCCAAGGAAAAAGGGACAGGGGTCACGAGCAGTACTTC.

The CDR3 DNA sequence: TGTGCCAGCAAGACGGGGGGGGGCAAAAACATTCAGTACTTC. Residues: CASKTGGGKNIQYF. The V gene is TRBV27, the J gene TRBJ2-4, with 8 positions matching TRBD2. This CDR3 region has 14 residues. After removal of 7 bases from V and 3 bases from J, the junction contained 5 bases not matched to a gene. CDR1 and CDR2 (germline): MNHEY, SMNVEV (reference sequence).

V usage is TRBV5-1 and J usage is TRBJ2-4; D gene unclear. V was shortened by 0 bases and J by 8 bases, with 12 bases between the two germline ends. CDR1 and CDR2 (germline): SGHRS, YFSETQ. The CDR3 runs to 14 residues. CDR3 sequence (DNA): TGCGCCAGCAGCTTGGGACAAGAGACGGACATTCAGTACTTC. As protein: CASSLGQETDIQYF.

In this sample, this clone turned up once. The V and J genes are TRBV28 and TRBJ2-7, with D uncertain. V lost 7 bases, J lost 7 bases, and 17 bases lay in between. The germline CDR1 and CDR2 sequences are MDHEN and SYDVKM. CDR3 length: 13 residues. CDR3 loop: CASINGAGGEQYF. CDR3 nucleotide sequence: TGTGCCAGCATAAACGGTGCCGGTGGAGAGCAGTACTTC.

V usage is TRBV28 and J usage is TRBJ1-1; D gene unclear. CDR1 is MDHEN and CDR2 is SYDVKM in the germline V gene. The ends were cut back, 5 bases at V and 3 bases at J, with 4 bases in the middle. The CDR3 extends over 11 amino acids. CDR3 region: CASSLHTEAFF. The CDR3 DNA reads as TGTGCCAGCAGTCTGCACACTGAAGCTTTCTTT. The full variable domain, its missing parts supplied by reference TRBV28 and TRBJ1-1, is DVKVTQSSRYLVKRTGEKVFLECVQDMDHENMFWYRQDPGLGLRLIYFSYDVKMKEKGDIPEGYSVSREKKERFSLILESASTNQTSMYLCASSLHTEAFFGQGTRLTVV.

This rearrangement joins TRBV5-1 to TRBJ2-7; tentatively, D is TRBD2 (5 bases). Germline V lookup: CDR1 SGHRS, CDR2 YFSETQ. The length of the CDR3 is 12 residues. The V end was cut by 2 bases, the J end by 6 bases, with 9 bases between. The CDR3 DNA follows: TGCGCCAGCAGCTTTGAGGGCTCCGAGCAGTACTTC. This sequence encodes CASSFEGSEQYF.

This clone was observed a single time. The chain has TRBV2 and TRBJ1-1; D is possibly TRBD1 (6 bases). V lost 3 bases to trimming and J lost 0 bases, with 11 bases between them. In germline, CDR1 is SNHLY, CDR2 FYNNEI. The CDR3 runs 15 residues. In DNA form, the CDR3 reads TGTGCCAGCAGTGATTTGGGGGGCATGAACACTGAAGCTTTCTTT. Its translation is CASSDLGGMNTEAFF.

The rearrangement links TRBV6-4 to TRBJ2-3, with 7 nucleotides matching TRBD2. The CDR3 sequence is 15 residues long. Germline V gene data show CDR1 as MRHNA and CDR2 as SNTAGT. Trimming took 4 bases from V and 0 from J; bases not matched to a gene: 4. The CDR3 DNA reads TGTGCCAGCAGTGCCAGCGGGATGAGCACAGATACGCAGTATTTT. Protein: CASSASGMSTDTQYF.